This TCR beta chain stems from a study of blood T cell repertoires in COVID-19. Study context: Samples representing acute and convalescent COVID-19 were sourced from the United States, Italy and Spain. The analysed material was cDNA or gDNA that came from T cells, B-cell-depleted T cells, or PBMCs.

In the original workflow: Reference gene primer amplification gave estimated nucleated cell counts. The method was immunoSEQ multiplex PCR; TCRdb's version includes in-frame clones alone and lacks a portion of them. Clone size and V and J calls were adopted from that table, with D and trimming inferred from the DNA. In the table there are under 200,000 clones, nearly 90% of which are singletons. Trimming stripped 5 bases from V and 0 bases from J, with 8 bases between. Germline V CDR1 and CDR2: KGHSH, LQKENI. The CDR3 totals 13 residues. This TCR derives from a man aged 60 to 69 with active or convalescent COVID-19. This chain uses TRBV18 with TRBJ2-7, with a possible D match to TRBD1 (6 bases). Sample: peripheral blood. CDR3 amino acids: CASSLQGSYEQYF. CDR3 nucleotide sequence: TGTGCCAGCTCATTACAGGGCTCCTACGAGCAGTACTTC.